The 18 T cell receptor beta chains reported below all come from one sample, sequenced in a study of CD4 and CD8 cells across lung adenocarcinoma regions. MiXCR, applied by TCRdb to the PCR reads, yields one record per CDR3 protein. The table lists about 23,000 distinct CDR3 sequences, 45% to 60% of them singletons. The sequencing input was CD4+ T cells from the center of a lung tumor. Receptors were obtained from a male donor with lung adenocarcinoma. The CD4 and CD8 labels of this study may be unreliable.

This clonotype is categorized as medium-sized. This rearrangement joins TRBV6-1 to TRBJ2-1, with D uncertain. V was pared by 3 bases and J by 2 bases, with 5 bases between. The germline V gene has CDR1 MNHNS and CDR2 SASEGT. This CDR3 region has 13 residues. CDR3 sequence reads: CASSETPYNEQFF. The CDR3 bases are TGTGCCAGCAGTGAGACACCCTACAATGAGCAGTTCTTC.

This clonotype was detected many times. The chain joins TRBV15 to TRBJ2-3; D unresolved. The CDR3 spans 13 residues. Germline lookup yields CDR1 LNHNV and CDR2 YYDKDF (reference sequence). V was shortened by 0 bases and J by 7 bases, with 8 bases between the two germline ends. The CDR3 nucleotides read TGTGCCACCAGCAGAGAAAATAAGAATACGCAGTATTTT. Its translation: CATSRENKNTQYF.

By sample fraction, this clonotype is medium-sized. This sequence joins TRBV6-1 and TRBJ2-1, with 8 bases lining up with TRBD2. The ends lost 1 base at V and 7 bases at J; junction bases unmatched: 6. The CDR3 is 15 amino acids. CDR1 and CDR2 from the germline V gene are MNHNS and SASEGT. DNA for the CDR3: TGTGCCAGCAGTGAAGTAGCGGGAAATGAAAATGAGCAGTTCTTC. Translating gives CASSEVAGNENEQFF.

This clonotype was seen just once. The V and J genes are TRBV10-2 and TRBJ2-4; 10 bases align to TRBD2. The V segment lost 3 bases and the J segment 13 bases; nucleotides outside the gene matches: 18. Germline V gene sequence: CDR1 WSHSY, CDR2 SAAADI. This CDR3 is 17 amino acids long. The CDR3 sequence is CASSDSRVAGGPDTQYF. CDR3 bases: TGCGCCAGCAGTGATTCCCGAGTAGCGGGAGGCCCAGATACCCAGTACTTC.

The chain uses TRBV25-1 and TRBJ2-3, with D maybe TRBD2 (6 bases). This CDR3 contains 16 residues. Germline V CDR1 and CDR2: MGHDK, SYGVNS. Deletions cut 8 bases from V and 2 bases from J, with 20 bases between. The CDR3: CASGELGGPDTDTQYF. The CDR3, as DNA: TGTGCCAGCGGGGAATTGGGGGGACCGGACACAGATACGCAGTATTTT. Full variable domain (rest looked up from reference TRBV25-1 and TRBJ2-3): EADIYQTPRYLVIGTGKKITLECSQTMGHDKMYWYQQDPGMELHLIHYSYGVNSTEKGDLSSESTVSRIRTEHFPLTLESARPSHTSQYLCASGELGGPDTDTQYFGPGTRLTVL.

This clonotype occurred many times. The chain joins TRBV6-5 to TRBJ2-3; perhaps TRBD2 as D (6 bases). Germline V gives CDR1 MNHEY, CDR2 SVGAGI. The V and J ends lost 2 bases and 2 bases respectively, with 20 bases between them. The CDR3 sequence is 18 residues long. The CDR3 nucleotides read TGTGCCAGCAGTTACCCCTCGCGAGCGGGCAGGGACACAGATACGCAGTATTTT. The encoded protein is CASSYPSRAGRDTDTQYF.

For this clonotype: The junction does not match germline at one end; this may be a read error. V gene TRBV6-1 combines with J gene TRBJ2-3; tentatively, D is TRBD2 (6 bases). CDR3 length: 14 amino acids. Germline-derived CDR1 and CDR2 are MNHNS and SASEGT. This CDR3 is CASSSRGTTNTQYF. The CDR3 nucleotides read TGTGCCAGCTCTTCGCGGGGAACCACAAATACTCAGTATTTT.

The chain joins TRBV3-1 to TRBJ2-1; D unclear. The germline gives CDR1 LGHDT, CDR2 YNNKEL (reference sequence). CDR3 length: 14 residues. Trimming removed 5 bases from V and 4 bases from J, with 12 bases in between. DNA for the CDR3: TGTGCCAGCAGCTCGATAGGGTCTTACAATGAGCAGTTCTTC. Translating it yields CASSSIGSYNEQFF.

Comments on this clonotype: A junction end diverges from the germline sequence, so it may reflect a read error. This chain connects TRBV6-1 to TRBJ2-3; 7 nucleotides align to TRBD2. Germline lookup yields CDR1 MNHNS and CDR2 SASEGT. CDR3 length: 15 residues. CDR3 DNA sequence: TGTGGCAGCGGCCGGGGGGTGGGAGGCAAAGATACGCAGTATTTC. It codes for CGSGRGVGGKDTQYF.

The rearrangement joins TRBV6-5 to TRBJ2-1; D remains ambiguous. Per germline, CDR1 MNHEY and CDR2 SVGAGI. This CDR3 is built from 13 residues. With 4 bases removed from V and 5 bases from J, the gap between germline ends came to 9 bases. CDR3: CASSWAVNNEQFF. CDR3 bases: TGTGCCAGCAGTTGGGCCGTTAACAATGAGCAGTTCTTC.

The chain joins TRBV27 to TRBJ2-3; 9 nucleotides match TRBD1. This CDR3 has 16 residues. Losses at the gene ends were 3 bases for V and 11 bases for J; bases not matched to a gene: 15. Germline loops: CDR1 MNHEY, CDR2 SMNVEV (reference sequence). CDR3 DNA sequence: TGTGCCAGCAGTTTCCCCCCAGGACAGGGGCCCGGGGAGCAGTATTTT. Translation: CASSFPPGQGPGEQYF.

The V and J genes are TRBV6-2 or TRBV6-3 and TRBJ1-5; weak D call: TRBD1 (5 bases). Germline V lookup: CDR1 MNHEY, CDR2 SVGEGT. The CDR3 covers 14 residues. Trimming removed 2 bases at V and 7 bases at J, with 12 bases between. The CDR3 loop is CASSYLPGNQPQHF. Here the CDR3 DNA reads TGTGCCAGCAGTTACCTCCCAGGGAACCAGCCCCAGCATTTT.

This clonotype was counted at least ten times. The genes are TRBV25-1 and TRBJ2-3; D remains unclear. This CDR3 contains 11 residues. Trimming pared 2 bases from V and 8 bases from J, leaving 5 bases between. Per the germline V gene, CDR1 is MGHDK and CDR2 is SYGVNS. The CDR3 coding sequence is TGTGCCAGCAGTGAAAGGGTTACGCAGTATTTT. Protein product: CASSERVTQYF. The entire variable domain, with the rest obtained from reference TRBV25-1 and TRBJ2-3, is as follows: EADIYQTPRYLVIGTGKKITLECSQTMGHDKMYWYQQDPGMELHLIHYSYGVNSTEKGDLSSESTVSRIRTEHFPLTLESARPSHTSQYLCASSERVTQYFGPGTRLTVL.

In its sample, this clonotype ranks as medium-sized. The chain links TRBV6-1 to TRBJ2-3; D not certain. In germline, CDR1 is MNHNS, CDR2 SASEGT. V was clipped by 4 bases and J by 1 base, with 12 bases between them. This CDR3 comprises 15 residues. The CDR3 nucleotides are TGTGCCAGCAGTGGAAGAGAGAAGGGCACAGATACGCAGTATTTT. Its protein product is CASSGREKGTDTQYF.

As for this clonotype: A read error is possible here, since a much larger clone lies one base away. The J gene is TRBJ2-7, the V gene TRBV6-1, with 8 bases that match TRBD1. CDR1 MNHNS and CDR2 SASEGT come from the germline V gene. The CDR3 is made up of 14 amino acids. J was trimmed by 7 bases and V by 6 bases; bases with no gene match: 11. Written as DNA, the CDR3 is TGTGCCAGCAGGGACAGGGCTAGCGACAATGAGCAGTACTTC. As protein: CASRDRASDNEQYF.

The rearrangement joins TRBV27 to TRBJ2-2; no reliable D call. The ends were cut back, 4 bases at V and 3 bases at J, with 6 bases in the middle. CDR1 MNHEY and CDR2 SMNVEV come from the germline V gene (reference sequence). This CDR3 has 13 amino acids. CDR3 bases: TGTGCCAGCAGTTCAGTGCACACCGGGGAGCTGTTTTTT. Translated: CASSSVHTGELFF.

This clonotype was seen ten or more times. The gene calls are TRBV6-1 and TRBJ1-2; D is undetermined. Germline V gene data show CDR1 as MNHNS and CDR2 as SASEGT. V shed 2 bases and J shed 3 bases, with 7 bases lying between them. CDR3 length: 13 residues. The CDR3 is CASSETGHYGYTF. The CDR3, as DNA: TGTGCCAGCAGTGAAACTGGACACTATGGCTACACCTTC.

This clonotype was counted ten times or more. The chain couples TRBV5-1 to TRBJ2-7, with TRBD1 identical over 9 bases. The CDR3 has 12 amino acids. The germline gives CDR1 SGHRS, CDR2 YFSETQ. Trimming cost V 5 bases and J 12 bases; bases outside gene matches: 9. CDR3 sequence reads: CASRRTGEKLYF. CDR3 DNA sequence: TGCGCCAGCAGAAGGACAGGGGAGAAACTGTACTTC. Filled out from reference TRBV5-1 and TRBJ2-7, the complete variable domain reads KAGVTQTPRYLIKTRGQQVTLSCSPISGHRSVSWYQQTPGQGLQFLFEYFSETQRNKGNFPGRFSGRQFSNSRSEMNVSTLELGDSALYLCASRRTGEKLYFGPGTRLTVT.